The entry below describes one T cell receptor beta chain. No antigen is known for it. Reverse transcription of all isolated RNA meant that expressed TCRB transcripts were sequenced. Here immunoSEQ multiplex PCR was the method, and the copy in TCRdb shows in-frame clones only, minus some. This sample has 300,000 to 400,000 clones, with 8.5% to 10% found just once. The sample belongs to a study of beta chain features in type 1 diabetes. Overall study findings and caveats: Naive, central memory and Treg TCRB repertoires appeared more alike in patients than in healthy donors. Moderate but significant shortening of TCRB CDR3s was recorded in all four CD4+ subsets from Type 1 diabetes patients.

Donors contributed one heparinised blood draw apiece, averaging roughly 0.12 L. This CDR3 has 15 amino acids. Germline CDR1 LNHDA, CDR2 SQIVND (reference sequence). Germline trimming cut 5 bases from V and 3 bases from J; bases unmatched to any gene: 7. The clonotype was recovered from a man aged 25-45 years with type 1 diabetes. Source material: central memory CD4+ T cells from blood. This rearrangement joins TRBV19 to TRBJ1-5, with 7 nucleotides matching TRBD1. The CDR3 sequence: CASSVFGTDNQPQHF. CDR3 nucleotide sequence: TGTGCCAGTAGTGTCTTCGGGACAGACAATCAGCCCCAGCATTTT.